The 4 T cell receptor beta chains presented below share a single source sample, sequenced in a study of blood T cell repertoires in COVID-19. Measured with immunoSEQ multiplex PCR; TCRdb has only the in-frame clones, and not every one. The repertoire includes around 130,000 clones, around 83% of them detected once, and 8.5% to 10% sits in the top ten. Source material: peripheral blood. The receptors were gathered from a man aged 35 to 55 with active or convalescent COVID-19.

This rearrangement joins TRBV5-1 to TRBJ1-6; possible D gene TRBD1, 6 bases. The CDR3 runs 16 residues. Trimming took 3 bases from V and 9 from J, leaving 19 bases between them. Germline V CDR1 and CDR2: SGHRS, YFSETQ. The CDR3 coding sequence is TGCGCCAGCAGCTCTGGGATCAGGGGCTTCCCTTCACCCCTCCACTTT. Protein: CASSSGIRGFPSPLHF. Drawing the rest from reference TRBV5-1 and TRBJ1-6, the complete variable domain is KAGVTQTPRYLIKTRGQQVTLSCSPISGHRSVSWYQQTPGQGLQFLFEYFSETQRNKGNFPGRFSGRQFSNSRSEMNVSTLELGDSALYLCASSSGIRGFPSPLHFGNGTRLTVT.

This clone came up a few times. The chain has TRBV10-3 and TRBJ1-1; no reliable D call. The CDR3 spans 13 residues. V lost 6 bases and J 0 bases, leaving 8 bases between the germline ends. Germline V gives CDR1 ENHRY, CDR2 SYGVKD. The CDR3 nucleotides read TGTGCCATCAGCCCCGGGGTGAACACTGAAGCTTTCTTT. Amino acids: CAISPGVNTEAFF.

The chain employs TRBV29-1 and TRBJ2-2; D remains ambiguous. V was clipped by 7 bases and J by 4 bases, with 13 bases between them. The germline gives CDR1 SQVTM, CDR2 ANQGSEA. The CDR3 consists of 13 residues. Here the CDR3 reads CSAPESVTGELFF. The CDR3 nucleotides are TGCAGCGCCCCGGAGTCAGTCACCGGGGAGCTGTTTTTT.

The chain combines TRBV10-1 with TRBJ2-5, with D possibly TRBD2 on 5 matching bases. The CDR3 is 14 residues long. The V gene lost 6 bases and the J gene lost 5 bases, with 16 bases spanning the gap. Germline loops: CDR1 WNHNN, CDR2 SYGVQD (reference sequence). This chain's CDR3 is CASSPGGPGETQYF. The DNA for the CDR3 is TGCGCCAGCAGCCCAGGAGGCCCCGGGGAGACCCAGTACTTC.